A single sample is the source of the 14 T cell receptor beta chains below, sequenced in a study of blood T cell repertoires in COVID-19 (dated by TCRdb to about 2020). The library relied on the immunoSEQ multiplex PCR assay. This is the immuneACCESS table as TCRdb keeps it, with only in-frame sequences that have V and J called. A part of the clones is gone; compared with another copy, unresolved V genes explain less than half, and the rest is unexplained. The sample table lists 200,000 to 300,000 clones, roughly four fifths of them with a count of one. Clones ranked in the top ten supply 4% to 4.5% of the sample. The sequenced sample was peripheral blood. These receptors all stem from a man aged 50 to 60 with acute or convalescent COVID-19.

The rearrangement uses TRBV5-1 and TRBJ1-1; D unclear. Germline V CDR1 and CDR2: SGHRS, YFSETQ. This CDR3 spans 16 amino acids. With 0 bases removed from V and 1 base from J, the gap between germline ends came to 13 bases. The CDR3 reads CASSLAAGAGNTEAFF. CDR3 nucleotide sequence: TGCGCCAGCAGCTTGGCCGCAGGTGCCGGGAACACTGAAGCTTTCTTT.

The gene calls are TRBV10-3 and TRBJ1-1; tentatively, D is TRBD1 (5 bases). The CDR3 runs to 15 residues. Trimming took off 2 bases at V and 0 bases at J, with 10 bases between the two ends. CDR1 ENHRY and CDR2 SYGVKD come from the germline V gene. CDR3 coding DNA: TGTGCCATCAGTGAGACAGGTCGCATGAACACTGAAGCTTTCTTT. It codes for CAISETGRMNTEAFF.

The V call is TRBV6-5, the J call TRBJ1-1; 9 bases agree with TRBD1. The CDR3 loop spans 16 amino acids. V was pared by 2 bases and J by 5 bases, with 9 bases of the junction left unmatched. In germline, CDR1 is MNHEY, CDR2 SVGAGI. The CDR3, as DNA: TGTGCCAGCAGTTACGCCTCCGGGACAGGGAAAACTGAAGCTTTCTTT. Translating gives CASSYASGTGKTEAFF.

The chain carries TRBV4-1 and TRBJ1-5, with D possibly TRBD1 on 6 matching bases. Germline CDR1 reads MGHRA; CDR2 reads YSYEKL. V lost 1 base to trimming and J lost 3 bases, with 13 bases between them. The length of the CDR3 is 16 residues. The CDR3 reads CASSQVGRQDNQPQHF. The CDR3 DNA reads TGCGCCAGCAGCCAAGTAGGAAGACAGGACAATCAGCCCCAGCATTTT.

The V gene is TRBV25-1, the J gene TRBJ2-7; TRBD1 matches at 7 bases. Trimming at V came to 7 bases and at J to 3 bases, leaving 0 bases not matched to a gene. Germline assignment: CDR1 MGHDK and CDR2 SYGVNS. This CDR3 is built from 11 residues. The CDR3 DNA reads as TGTGCCAGCACAGGGGGCTACGAGCAGTACTTC. Translating gives CASTGGYEQYF.

The chain joins TRBV5-1 to TRBJ1-5; 10 bases match TRBD1. V was pared by 0 bases and J by 4 bases, with 1 base of the junction left unmatched. The CDR3 is 15 amino acids. Germline loops: CDR1 SGHRS, CDR2 YFSETQ. DNA of the CDR3: TGCGCCAGCAGCTTGGGGACAGGGGGGAATCAGCCCCAGCATTTT. Amino acid sequence: CASSLGTGGNQPQHF.

V is TRBV9 and J is TRBJ1-2; D is unclear. The CDR3 loop spans 14 amino acids. Looked up from germline, CDR1 is SGDLS and CDR2 is YYNGEE. V lost 0 bases and J 2 bases, leaving 8 bases between the germline ends. The CDR3 protein is CASSVAIGNYGYTF. The CDR3 DNA reads as TGTGCCAGCAGCGTAGCGATCGGGAACTATGGCTACACCTTC.

This clone appeared a single time. The chain uses TRBV10-3 and TRBJ1-1; 7 nucleotides align to TRBD1. With 4 bases clipped from V and 1 base from J, the junction kept 3 bases outside the gene matches. CDR3 length equals 14 residues. CDR1 and CDR2 (germline): ENHRY, SYGVKD. The chain's CDR3 is CAISGGQRNTEAFF. The CDR3 DNA follows: TGTGCCATCAGTGGGGGACAGAGGAACACTGAAGCTTTCTTT.

The chain recombines TRBV28 with TRBJ2-7; TRBD2 agrees at 13 bases. The junction had 5 bases not matched to a gene; V was cut back by 5 bases and J by 4 bases. The CDR3 is 15 residues long. CDR1 and CDR2 from the germline V gene are MDHEN and SYDVKM. CDR3 DNA: TGTGCCAGCAGTCGCCGACTAGCGGGAGGTTACGAGCAGTACTTC. Protein: CASSRRLAGGYEQYF.

J is TRBJ2-1 and V is TRBV28; 8 bases agree with TRBD2. This CDR3 has 17 residues. Germline assignment: CDR1 MDHEN and CDR2 SYDVKM. V shed 10 bases, J shed 1 base, and the junction held 15 bases outside the gene matches. The CDR3 here is CAISRGAGEGSYNEQFF. CDR3 bases: TGTGCCATCAGCCGGGGAGCGGGAGAGGGGTCCTACAATGAGCAGTTCTTC. Filled out from reference TRBV28 and TRBJ2-1, the complete variable domain reads DVKVTQSSRYLVKRTGEKVFLECVQDMDHENMFWYRQDPGLGLRLIYFSYDVKMKEKGDIPEGYSVSREKKERFSLILESASTNQTSMYLCAISRGAGEGSYNEQFFGPGTRLTVL.

V is TRBV9 and J is TRBJ2-1; 10 bases match TRBD2. The junction had 10 bases not matched to a gene; V was cut back by 0 bases and J by 7 bases. The CDR3 loop spans 17 amino acids. Germline V CDR1 and CDR2: SGDLS, YYNGEE. CDR3 nucleotide sequence: TGTGCCAGCAGCGTAGCCAGCGGGAGGGCCAGGGTGAATGAGCAGTTCTTC. Translating gives CASSVASGRARVNEQFF.

The genes are TRBV19 and TRBJ1-2, with D perhaps matching TRBD1 (6 bases). The V end lost 3 bases, the J end lost 1 base, and 15 bases lay between the germline ends. Per the germline V gene, CDR1 is LNHDA and CDR2 is SQIVND (reference sequence). The CDR3 spans 16 residues. In nucleotides, the CDR3 is TGTGCCAGTAGTATCGACGGACAGATCTATAACTATGGCTACACCTTC. It translates to CASSIDGQIYNYGYTF.

The V gene is TRBV19, the J gene TRBJ1-3; D not certain. V was cut by 4 bases and J by 0 bases, with 7 bases left in between. The CDR3 totals 14 residues. Germline V gene lookup returns CDR1 LNHDA and CDR2 SQIVND (reference sequence). CDR3 in amino acids: CASSTGPSGNTIYF. CDR3 bases: TGTGCCAGTAGTACTGGCCCCTCTGGAAACACCATATATTTT.

About this clone: An end of the junction differs from the germline gene, which may be a read error. V gene TRBV7-8 combines with J gene TRBJ2-7; 9 bases agree with TRBD1. The CDR3 spans 15 residues. The germline gives CDR1 SGHVS, CDR2 FQNEAQ. Here the CDR3 reads CASSLASDRGYEQYF. DNA for the CDR3: TGTGCCAGCAGCCTAGCCTCGGACAGGGGATACGAGCAGTACTTC.